These 13 T cell receptor beta chains originate from one sample sequenced in a study of CD4 T cells in relation to SARS-CoV-2 and coronaviruses. Their antigen targets remain unknown. Unexposed donor CD4+ T cells date from 2011-2018, before the COVID-19 pandemic. CD4+ T cells were isolated from the cells after around 9 days of culture. Clones were read by immunoSEQ multiplex PCR, and TCRdb kept only the in-frame ones, dropping some. The profile shows about 26,000 clones, 75% to 80% of them singletons. The sequencing sample was made of CD4+ T cells from PBMCs, cultured in vitro. The receptors originated from a human donor in good health.

The chain carries TRBV6-1 and TRBJ2-7; D is perhaps TRBD2 (6 bases). The CDR3 runs to 15 residues. Per the germline V gene, CDR1 is MNHNS and CDR2 is SASEGT. Between the trimmed V and J ends, which lost 1 base and 0 bases, there was a span of 10 bases. CDR3 region: CASSEVAGRSYEQYF. For the CDR3, the DNA is TGTGCCAGCAGTGAAGTGGCGGGGCGCTCCTACGAGCAGTACTTC.

The chain uses TRBV2 and TRBJ1-1; D is undetermined. The CDR3 contains 14 residues. Trimming pared 2 bases from V and 1 base from J, leaving 8 bases between. The germline V gene has CDR1 SNHLY and CDR2 FYNNEI. The CDR3: CASSERVGNTEAFF. In nucleotides, the CDR3 is TGTGCCAGCAGTGAAAGGGTGGGGAACACTGAAGCTTTCTTT.

The J gene is TRBJ2-6, the V gene TRBV5-1; 7 bases are a match to TRBD2. Germline CDR1 reads SGHRS; CDR2 reads YFSETQ. Unmatched junction bases numbered 3, after V lost 4 bases and J lost 2 bases. The CDR3 extends over 15 amino acids. The CDR3 nucleotides read TGCGCCAGCAGCGGACGGGGGGCTGGGGCCAACGTCCTGACTTTC. It translates to CASSGRGAGANVLTF.

The gene calls are TRBV21-1 and TRBJ2-7; the table's TRBD2 call for D was not verified on the DNA. TRBV21-1 constitutes a pseudogene. The CDR3 sequence is 14 residues long. The CDR3 DNA sequence: TGTGCCAGCAGCAAATTTACGGGGGTATACGAGCAGTACTTC. This translates into CASSKFTGVYEQYF.

The chain couples TRBV6-5 to TRBJ1-4; 7 nucleotides match TRBD1. V was clipped by 6 bases and J by 8 bases; unmatched bases: 9. Germline CDR1 reads MNHEY; CDR2 reads SVGAGI. CDR3 length equals 14 residues. This CDR3 is CASRQTGESEKLFF. The CDR3, as DNA: TGTGCCAGCAGACAAACAGGGGAATCGGAAAAACTGTTTTTT.

This chain's CDR3 is CACPPGQGNGYTF. The CDR3 DNA follows: TGTGCCTGCCCGCCCGGACAGGGTAATGGCTACACCTTC. The J gene is TRBJ1-2, the V gene TRBV30; 8 positions match TRBD1. Germline CDR1 reads GTSNPN; CDR2 reads SVGIG (reference sequence). This CDR3 region has 13 residues. V trimming: 6 bases; J trimming: 6 bases; junction bases outside the gene matches: 9.

Only a few counts were recorded for this clone. CDR3 in DNA: TGTGCCAGCAGCAGGAGAGGGCGGGGCGTGTACCAAGAGACCCAGTACTTC. This encodes CASSRRGRGVYQETQYF. The chain combines TRBV7-6 with TRBJ2-5; TRBD2 is a possible D gene (6 bases). This CDR3 has 17 amino acids. Between the trimmed V and J ends, which lost 5 bases and 0 bases, there was a span of 19 bases. Germline V CDR1 and CDR2: SGHVS, FNYEAQ. Full variable domain (rest looked up from reference TRBV7-6 and TRBJ2-5): GAGVSQSPRYKVTKRGQDVALRCDPISGHVSLYWYRQALGQGPEFLTYFNYEAQQDKSGLPNDRFSAERPEGSISTLTIQRTEQRDSAMYRCASSRRGRGVYQETQYFGPGTRLLVL.

The chain joins TRBV7-2 to TRBJ2-7; TRBD2 matches 14 bases. This CDR3 is 17 amino acids long. The germline V gene encodes CDR1 SGHTA and CDR2 FQGNSA. The V segment lost 0 bases and the J segment 2 bases; nucleotides outside the gene matches: 3. CDR3 amino acids: CASSLAGTSGGPYEQYF. For the CDR3, the DNA is TGTGCCAGCAGCTTAGCCGGGACTAGCGGGGGACCCTACGAGCAGTACTTC.

V gene TRBV24-1 combines with J gene TRBJ2-7; 10 bases agree with TRBD1. This CDR3 has 14 amino acids. V dropped 3 bases and J dropped 11; count of bases not matched to a gene: 9. CDR1 and CDR2 (germline): KGHDR, SFDVKD. The CDR3: CATSDPSQGQGKYF. The CDR3 DNA follows: TGTGCCACCAGTGATCCCTCCCAGGGACAGGGGAAGTACTTC.

The chain is built from TRBV18 and TRBJ2-7; no definite D call. The V gene's germline CDR1 is KGHSH and CDR2 LQKENI. This CDR3 is 15 amino acids long. V was trimmed by 3 bases and J by 1 base, leaving 13 bases between them. CDR3 region: CASSPSGSTSYEQYF. CDR3 nucleotide sequence: TGTGCCAGCTCACCCTCCGGATCAACTTCCTACGAGCAGTACTTC.

This clone was picked up one time. The chain is built from TRBV9 and TRBJ1-2, with D possibly TRBD1 on 6 matching bases. CDR1 and CDR2 from the germline V gene are SGDLS and YYNGEE. This CDR3 comprises 13 residues. V was cut by 3 bases and J by 4 bases, with 10 bases left in between. CDR3 residues: CASSALGAYGYTF. CDR3 in DNA: TGTGCCAGCAGCGCTCTGGGGGCCTATGGCTACACCTTC.

This chain connects TRBV2 to TRBJ2-5, with 9 bases aligning to TRBD1. Trimming cost V 3 bases and J 1 base; bases outside gene matches: 3. Germline CDR1 SNHLY, CDR2 FYNNEI. The CDR3 has 15 amino acids. For the CDR3, the DNA is TGTGCCAGCAGTGACCTGGGACAGGGCCAAGAGACCCAGTACTTC. This encodes CASSDLGQGQETQYF.

This clone appeared a single time. The chain employs TRBV19 and TRBJ1-4; no clear D gene. Germline lookup yields CDR1 LNHDA and CDR2 SQIVND (reference sequence). Trimming took 6 bases from V and 8 from J, leaving 13 bases between them. The CDR3 length is 13 residues. The CDR3 DNA sequence: TGTGCCAGTAGATCGATGGGTGGAGAAAAACTGTTTTTT. This sequence encodes CASRSMGGEKLFF.